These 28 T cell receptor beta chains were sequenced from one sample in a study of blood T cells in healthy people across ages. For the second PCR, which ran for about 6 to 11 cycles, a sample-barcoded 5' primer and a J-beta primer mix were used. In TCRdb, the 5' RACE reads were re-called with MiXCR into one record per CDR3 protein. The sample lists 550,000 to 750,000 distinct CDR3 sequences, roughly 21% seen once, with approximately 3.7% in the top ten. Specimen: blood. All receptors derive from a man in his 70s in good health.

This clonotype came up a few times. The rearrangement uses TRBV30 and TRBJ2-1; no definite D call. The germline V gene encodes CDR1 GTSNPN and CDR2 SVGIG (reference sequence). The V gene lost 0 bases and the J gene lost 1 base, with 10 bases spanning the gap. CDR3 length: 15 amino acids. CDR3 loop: CAWSVISASYNEQFF. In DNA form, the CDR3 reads TGTGCCTGGAGTGTTATTTCGGCTTCCTACAATGAGCAGTTCTTC.

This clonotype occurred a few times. CDR3 in DNA: TGTGCCAGCAGTTTACTTGTTGGCGGGATGAGATCCGGGGAGCTGTTTTTT. It yields the protein CASSLLVGGMRSGELFF. This chain uses TRBV27 with TRBJ2-2; D possibly corresponds to TRBD2 (6 bases). The CDR3 runs 17 residues. V was pared by 2 bases and J by 6 bases, with 19 bases between. Germline V CDR1 and CDR2: MNHEY, SMNVEV (reference sequence).

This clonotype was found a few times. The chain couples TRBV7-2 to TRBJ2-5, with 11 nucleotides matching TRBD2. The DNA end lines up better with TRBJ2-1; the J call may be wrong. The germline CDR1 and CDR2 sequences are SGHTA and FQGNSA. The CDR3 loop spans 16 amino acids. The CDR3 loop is CASSYPEGTSGSEQFF. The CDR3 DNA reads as TGTGCCAGCAGCTACCCCGAGGGGACTAGCGGCAGTGAGCAGTTCTTC.

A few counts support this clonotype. In DNA, the CDR3 is TGTGCCAGCAGACCTCTTCCGGGAGGGCCGGATACAGATACGCAGTATTTT. This gives the protein CASRPLPGGPDTDTQYF. This chain joins TRBV2 and TRBJ2-3, with TRBD2 matching 8 bases. From germline, CDR1 is SNHLY and CDR2 FYNNEI. The CDR3 is made up of 17 amino acids. V trimming: 6 bases; J trimming: 3 bases; junction bases outside the gene matches: 14.

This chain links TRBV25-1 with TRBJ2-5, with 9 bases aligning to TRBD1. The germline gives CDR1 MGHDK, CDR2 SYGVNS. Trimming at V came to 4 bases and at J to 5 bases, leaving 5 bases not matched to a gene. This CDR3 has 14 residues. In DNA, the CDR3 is TGTGCCAGCAGTGGGGGACAGGGTGTGGAGACCCAGTACTTC. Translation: CASSGGQGVETQYF.

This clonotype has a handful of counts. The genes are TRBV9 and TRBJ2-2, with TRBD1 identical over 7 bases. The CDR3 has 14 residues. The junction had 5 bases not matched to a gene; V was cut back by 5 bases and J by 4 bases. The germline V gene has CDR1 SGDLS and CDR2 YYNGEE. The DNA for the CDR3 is TGTGCCAGCAGACGACAGGGACGCACCGGGGAGCTGTTTTTT. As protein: CASRRQGRTGELFF.

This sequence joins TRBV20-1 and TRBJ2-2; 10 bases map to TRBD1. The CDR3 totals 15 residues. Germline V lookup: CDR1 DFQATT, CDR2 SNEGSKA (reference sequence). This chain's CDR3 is CSVKSGTGETGELFF. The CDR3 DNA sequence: TGCAGCGTTAAATCCGGGACAGGGGAGACCGGGGAGCTGTTTTTT.

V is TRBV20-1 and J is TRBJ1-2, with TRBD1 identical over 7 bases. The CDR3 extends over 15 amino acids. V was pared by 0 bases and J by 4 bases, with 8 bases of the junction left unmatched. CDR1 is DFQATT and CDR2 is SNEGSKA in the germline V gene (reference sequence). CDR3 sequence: CSARDRGGGGYGYTF. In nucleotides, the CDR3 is TGCAGTGCTAGAGATAGAGGGGGCGGCGGCTATGGCTACACCTTC.

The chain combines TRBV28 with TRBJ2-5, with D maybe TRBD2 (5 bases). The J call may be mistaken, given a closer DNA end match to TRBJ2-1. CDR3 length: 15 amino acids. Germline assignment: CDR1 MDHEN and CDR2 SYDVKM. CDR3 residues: CASTRGGHGSNEQFF. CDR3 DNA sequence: TGTGCCAGTACCCGAGGAGGCCATGGATCCAATGAGCAGTTCTTC.

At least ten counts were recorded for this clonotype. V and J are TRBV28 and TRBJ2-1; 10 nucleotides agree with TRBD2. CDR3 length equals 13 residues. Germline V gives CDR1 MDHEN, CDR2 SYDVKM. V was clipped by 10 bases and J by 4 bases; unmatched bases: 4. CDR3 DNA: TGTGCCATAAGGACTAGCGGATACAATGAGCAGTTCTTC. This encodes CAIRTSGYNEQFF.

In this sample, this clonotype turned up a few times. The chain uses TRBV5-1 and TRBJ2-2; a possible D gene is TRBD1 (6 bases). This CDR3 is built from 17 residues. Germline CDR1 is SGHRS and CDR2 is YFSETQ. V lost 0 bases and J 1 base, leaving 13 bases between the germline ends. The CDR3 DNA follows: TGCGCCAGCAGCTTGGATGGGCGCAGGGGGAACACCGGGGAGCTGTTTTTT. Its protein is CASSLDGRRGNTGELFF. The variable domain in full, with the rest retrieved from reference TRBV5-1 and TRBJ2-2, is KAGVTQTPRYLIKTRGQQVTLSCSPISGHRSVSWYQQTPGQGLQFLFEYFSETQRNKGNFPGRFSGRQFSNSRSEMNVSTLELGDSALYLCASSLDGRRGNTGELFFGEGSRLTVL.

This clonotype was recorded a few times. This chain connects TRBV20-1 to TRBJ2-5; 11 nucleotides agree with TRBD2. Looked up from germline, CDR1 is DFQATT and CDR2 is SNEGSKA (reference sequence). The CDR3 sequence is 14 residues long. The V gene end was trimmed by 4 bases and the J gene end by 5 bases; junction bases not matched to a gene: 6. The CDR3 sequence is CSANSGRALETQYF. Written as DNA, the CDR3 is TGCAGTGCTAATAGCGGGAGGGCCTTGGAGACCCAGTACTTC.

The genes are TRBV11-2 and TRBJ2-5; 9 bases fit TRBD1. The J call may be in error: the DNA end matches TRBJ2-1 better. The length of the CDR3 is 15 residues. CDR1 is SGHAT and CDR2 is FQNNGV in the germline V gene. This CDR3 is CASSSDRGLVNEQFF. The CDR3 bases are TGTGCCAGCAGCTCGGACAGGGGTTTAGTTAATGAGCAGTTCTTC.

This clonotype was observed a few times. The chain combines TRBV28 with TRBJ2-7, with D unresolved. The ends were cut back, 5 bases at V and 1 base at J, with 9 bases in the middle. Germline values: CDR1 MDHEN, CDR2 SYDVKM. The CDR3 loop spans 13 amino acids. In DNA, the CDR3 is TGTGCCAGCAGTCGCTCGGATTCCTACGAGCAGTACTTC. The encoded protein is CASSRSDSYEQYF. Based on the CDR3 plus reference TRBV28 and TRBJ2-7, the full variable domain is DVKVTQSSRYLVKRTGEKVFLECVQDMDHENMFWYRQDPGLGLRLIYFSYDVKMKEKGDIPEGYSVSREKKERFSLILESASTNQTSMYLCASSRSDSYEQYFGPGTRLTVT.

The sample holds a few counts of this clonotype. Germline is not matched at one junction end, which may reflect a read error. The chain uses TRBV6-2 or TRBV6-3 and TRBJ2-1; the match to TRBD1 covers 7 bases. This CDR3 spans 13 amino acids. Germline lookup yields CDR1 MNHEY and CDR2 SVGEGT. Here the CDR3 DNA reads TGTGCCGGCAGGGACAGTTTCTACAATGAGCAGTTCTTC. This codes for CAGRDSFYNEQFF.

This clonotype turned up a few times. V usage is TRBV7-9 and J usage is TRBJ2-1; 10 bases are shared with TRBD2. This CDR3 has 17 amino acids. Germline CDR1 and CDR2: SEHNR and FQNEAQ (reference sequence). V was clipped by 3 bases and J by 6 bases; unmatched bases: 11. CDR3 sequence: CASSLATTSGFGNEQFF. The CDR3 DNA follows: TGTGCCAGCAGCTTGGCCACGACTAGCGGGTTCGGCAATGAGCAGTTCTTC.

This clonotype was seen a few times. In DNA form, the CDR3 reads TGTGCCAGCAGTTCTTCCTTGGCCAATGAGCAGTTCTTC. This encodes CASSSSLANEQFF. The chain joins TRBV6-5 to TRBJ2-1; D remains ambiguous. CDR1 is MNHEY and CDR2 is SVGAGI in the germline V gene. Between the trimmed V and J ends, which lost 4 bases and 6 bases, there was a span of 10 bases. CDR3 length equals 13 residues.

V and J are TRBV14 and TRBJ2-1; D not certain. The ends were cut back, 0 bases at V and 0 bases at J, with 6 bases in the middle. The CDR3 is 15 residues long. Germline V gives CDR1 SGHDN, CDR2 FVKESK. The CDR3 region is CASSQERPSYNEQFF. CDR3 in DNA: TGTGCCAGCAGCCAAGAGCGCCCCTCCTACAATGAGCAGTTCTTC.

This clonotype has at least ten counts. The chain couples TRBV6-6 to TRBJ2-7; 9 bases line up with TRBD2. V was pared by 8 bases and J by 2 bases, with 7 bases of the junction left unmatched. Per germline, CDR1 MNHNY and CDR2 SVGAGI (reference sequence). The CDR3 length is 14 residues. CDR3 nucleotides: TGTGCCAGCGCTCCGATAGCGGGGGCCTACGAGCAGTACTTC. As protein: CASAPIAGAYEQYF.

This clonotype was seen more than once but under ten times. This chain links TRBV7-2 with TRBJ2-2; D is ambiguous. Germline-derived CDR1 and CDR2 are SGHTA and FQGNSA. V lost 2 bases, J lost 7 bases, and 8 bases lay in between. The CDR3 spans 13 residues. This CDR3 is CASSLRTHGELFF. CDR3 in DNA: TGTGCCAGCAGCTTACGAACGCACGGGGAGCTGTTTTTT.

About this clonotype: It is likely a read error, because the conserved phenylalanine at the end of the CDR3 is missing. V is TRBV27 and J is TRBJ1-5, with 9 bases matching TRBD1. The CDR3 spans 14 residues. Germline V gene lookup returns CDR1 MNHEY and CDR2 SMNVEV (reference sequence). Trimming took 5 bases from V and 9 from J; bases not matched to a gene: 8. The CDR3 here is CASSPGQGEGPQHL. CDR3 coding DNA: TGTGCCAGCAGTCCGGGACAGGGAGAGGGGCCCCAGCATCTT.

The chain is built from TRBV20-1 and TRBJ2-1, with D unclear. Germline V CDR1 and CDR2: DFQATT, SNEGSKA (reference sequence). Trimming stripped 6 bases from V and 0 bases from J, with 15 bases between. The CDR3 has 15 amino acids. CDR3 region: CSATGPEDSYNEQFF. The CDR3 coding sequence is TGCAGTGCCACCGGGCCCGAGGACTCCTACAATGAGCAGTTCTTC.

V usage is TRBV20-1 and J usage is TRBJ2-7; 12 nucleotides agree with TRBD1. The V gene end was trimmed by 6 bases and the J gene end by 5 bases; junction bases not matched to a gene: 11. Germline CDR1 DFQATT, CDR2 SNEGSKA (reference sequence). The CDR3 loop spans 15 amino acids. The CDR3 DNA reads TGCAGTGCCCCTTCGGGGACAGGGGGCAGAAACGAGCAGTACTTC. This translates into CSAPSGTGGRNEQYF.

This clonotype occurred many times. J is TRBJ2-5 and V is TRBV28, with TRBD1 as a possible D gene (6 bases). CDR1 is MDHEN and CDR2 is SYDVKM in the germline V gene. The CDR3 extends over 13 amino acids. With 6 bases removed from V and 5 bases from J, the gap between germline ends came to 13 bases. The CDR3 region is CASRETGRETQYF. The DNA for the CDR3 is TGTGCCAGCAGAGAGACAGGTCGGGAGACCCAGTACTTC. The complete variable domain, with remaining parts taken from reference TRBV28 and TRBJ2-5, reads DVKVTQSSRYLVKRTGEKVFLECVQDMDHENMFWYRQDPGLGLRLIYFSYDVKMKEKGDIPEGYSVSREKKERFSLILESASTNQTSMYLCASRETGRETQYFGPGTRLLVL.

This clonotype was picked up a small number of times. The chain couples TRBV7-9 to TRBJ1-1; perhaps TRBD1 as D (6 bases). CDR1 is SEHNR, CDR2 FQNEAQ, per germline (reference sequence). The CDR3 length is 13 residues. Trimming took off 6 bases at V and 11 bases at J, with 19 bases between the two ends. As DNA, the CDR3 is TGTGCCAGCAGATCCGGACAGTTCGCTTGGGCTTTCTTT. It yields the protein CASRSGQFAWAFF.

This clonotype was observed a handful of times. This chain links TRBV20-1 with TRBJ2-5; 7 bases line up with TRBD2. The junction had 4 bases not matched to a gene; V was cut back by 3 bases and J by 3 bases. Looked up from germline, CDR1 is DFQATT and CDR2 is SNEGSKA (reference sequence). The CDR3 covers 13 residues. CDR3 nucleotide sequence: TGCAGTGCTAGGGGGGGGAGGGAAGAGACCCAGTACTTC. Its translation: CSARGGREETQYF.

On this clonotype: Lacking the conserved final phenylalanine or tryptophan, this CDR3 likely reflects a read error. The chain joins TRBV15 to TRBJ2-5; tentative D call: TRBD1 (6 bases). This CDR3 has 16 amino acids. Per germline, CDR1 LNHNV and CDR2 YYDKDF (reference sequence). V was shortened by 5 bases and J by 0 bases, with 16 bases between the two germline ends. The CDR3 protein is CATSGRDTSYQETQYL. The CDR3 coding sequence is TGTGCCACCAGCGGCCGGGACACCTCGTACCAAGAGACCCAGTACCTC.

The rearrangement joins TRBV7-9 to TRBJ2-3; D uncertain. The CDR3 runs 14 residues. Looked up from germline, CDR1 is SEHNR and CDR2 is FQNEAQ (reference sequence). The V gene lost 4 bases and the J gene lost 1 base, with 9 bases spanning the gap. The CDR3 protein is CASSSHSRTDTQYF. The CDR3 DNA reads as TGTGCCAGCAGCTCTCACTCCCGCACAGATACGCAGTATTTT. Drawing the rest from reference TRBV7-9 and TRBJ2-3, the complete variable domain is DTGVSQNPRHKITKRGQNVTFRCDPISEHNRLYWYRQTLGQGPEFLTYFQNEAQLEKSRLLSDRFSAERPKGSFSTLEIQRTEQGDSAMYLCASSSHSRTDTQYFGPGTRLTVL.